The 11 T cell receptor beta chains reported below all come from one sample, sequenced in a study of post-analysis software for immune sequencing data. Overall study findings and caveats: In patients, about 5 TRBV segments were more frequent than in controls, with TRBV5-6, TRBV5-1 and TRBV20-1 among them.

Antigen specificity for these receptors is unknown. Every TCR beta cDNA library bore unique molecular identifiers. A single record per CDR3 protein comes from TCRdb applying MiXCR to the PCR reads. The table has more than 350,000 distinct CDR3 sequences, about 40% seen once. The sequenced sample was blood. The receptors were sampled from a girl aged 2-10 years with multiple sclerosis.

The chain has TRBV20-1 and TRBJ1-5, with TRBD1 as a possible D gene (5 bases). This CDR3 is built from 14 residues. The germline V gene encodes CDR1 DFQATT and CDR2 SNEGSKA (reference sequence). Trimming pared 3 bases from V and 1 base from J, leaving 10 bases between. CDR3 protein: CSASGTMSNQPQHF. CDR3 sequence (DNA): TGCAGTGCTAGCGGGACGATGAGCAATCAGCCCCAGCATTTT.

This chain links TRBV24-1 with TRBJ1-1; no clear D. V was shortened by 7 bases and J by 1 base, with 12 bases between the two germline ends. There are 14 residues in the CDR3. The germline gives CDR1 KGHDR, CDR2 SFDVKD. The CDR3 sequence: CATRAGRSNTEAFF. The CDR3, as DNA: TGTGCCACCAGAGCAGGACGGTCGAACACTGAAGCTTTCTTT.

This clonotype came up a few times. At one end, the junction sequence differs from germline, possibly due to a read error. The chain links TRBV5-1 to TRBJ2-1, with 10 bases that match TRBD2. CDR3 length equals 15 residues. CDR1 and CDR2 from the germline V gene are SGHRS and YFSETQ. In nucleotides, the CDR3 is TGTGCCAGCAGCCTCGGGACTAGCGCCTACAATGAGCAGTTCTTC. It specifies CASSLGTSAYNEQFF.

The table lists this clonotype with a few counts. The chain employs TRBV2 and TRBJ1-5; no definite D call. Trimming cost V 3 bases and J 2 bases, with 11 bases left between them. The germline CDR1 and CDR2 sequences are SNHLY and FYNNEI. This CDR3 spans 15 amino acids. The CDR3 reads CASSDGSLRNQPQHF. As DNA, the CDR3 is TGTGCCAGCAGTGACGGGAGTTTACGCAATCAGCCCCAGCATTTT.

The rearrangement joins TRBV7-3 to TRBJ2-1, with 9 bases aligning to TRBD2. This CDR3 spans 18 amino acids. The junction had 14 bases not matched to a gene; V was cut back by 2 bases and J by 6 bases. CDR1 is SGHTA, CDR2 FQGTGA, per germline. This chain's CDR3 is CASSLPGAGGRLGNEQFF. CDR3 nucleotide sequence: TGTGCCAGCAGCTTACCAGGGGCGGGAGGGCGGTTGGGCAATGAGCAGTTCTTC.

The chain joins TRBV5-1 to TRBJ1-2; the D is unclear. The germline CDR1 and CDR2 sequences are SGHRS and YFSETQ. The V and J ends lost 0 bases and 1 base respectively, with 7 bases between them. The CDR3 totals 14 residues. The CDR3 is CASSLDRINYGYTF. The CDR3 DNA follows: TGCGCCAGCAGCTTGGACCGTATTAACTATGGCTACACCTTC. Together with reference TRBV5-1 and TRBJ1-2, the CDR3 gives the full variable domain: KAGVTQTPRYLIKTRGQQVTLSCSPISGHRSVSWYQQTPGQGLQFLFEYFSETQRNKGNFPGRFSGRQFSNSRSEMNVSTLELGDSALYLCASSLDRINYGYTFGSGTRLTVV.

The V gene is TRBV6-2 or TRBV6-3, the J gene TRBJ2-7; possible D gene TRBD2, 6 bases. Germline CDR1 is MNHEY and CDR2 is SVGEGT. The CDR3 consists of 15 residues. The V end lost 4 bases, the J end lost 3 bases, and 16 bases lay between the germline ends. The CDR3 loop reads CASSWTTLKYYEQYF. The CDR3 DNA reads as TGTGCCAGCAGTTGGACTACACTAAAATACTACGAGCAGTACTTC.

This chain uses TRBV10-3 with TRBJ1-4, with 7 bases that match TRBD1. The CDR3 extends over 13 amino acids. CDR1 and CDR2 (germline): ENHRY, SYGVKD. Trimming removed 7 bases from V and 8 bases from J; junction bases left unmatched: 7. The CDR3 DNA reads as TGTGCCATCAAATCAGGGGGTGGAGAAAAACTGTTTTTT. This translates into CAIKSGGGEKLFF.

The chain combines TRBV2 with TRBJ2-7; D remains ambiguous. Germline V gene lookup returns CDR1 SNHLY and CDR2 FYNNEI. The CDR3 has 15 amino acids. The V gene lost 3 bases and the J gene lost 2 bases, with 14 bases spanning the gap. CDR3 sequence reads: CASSDGVAHPYEQYF. CDR3 nucleotide sequence: TGTGCCAGCAGTGATGGGGTCGCCCACCCCTACGAGCAGTACTTC.

This clonotype was observed a few times. The V and J genes are TRBV6-5 and TRBJ1-2; D is unclear. V gave up 5 bases and J gave up 8 bases, with 15 bases separating them. This CDR3 region has 13 residues. Germline loops: CDR1 MNHEY, CDR2 SVGAGI. CDR3 sequence: CASSPNGLGGYTF. The DNA of the CDR3 is TGTGCCAGCAGTCCCAATGGGCTAGGGGGCTACACCTTC.

The V call is TRBV7-2, the J call TRBJ1-6; no clear D gene. V was shortened by 2 bases and J by 6 bases, with 8 bases between the two germline ends. The CDR3 has 14 residues. Germline V gene sequence: CDR1 SGHTA, CDR2 FQGNSA. CDR3 coding DNA: TGTGCCAGCAGCTTATTACAGATTAATTCACCCCTCCACTTT. Amino acids: CASSLLQINSPLHF.